Listed here is a single T cell receptor (beta chain). Its antigen is undetermined. These data come from a study of graft-versus-host responses after intestinal transplantation. Across the whole study: Recipients across the board were started on anti-thymocyte globulin induction, then kept on tacrolimus and steroids for roughly 3 years. Study-level points and caveats: Early post-transplant HvG declines showed an association with peak circulating GvH clone levels. Recipient marrow harbored GvH clones, some of which surfaced first in ileum or blood.

Sequencing was performed with immunoSEQ multiplex PCR; in TCRdb, only in-frame clones are kept and a portion is missing. Here the sample spans 84,000 or so clones, around 83% being singletons. The source was unstimulated CD4+ T cells sorted from spleen or lymph node cells, collected before intestinal transplant. This clonotype was obtained from a human donor who received an intestinal transplant.

The CDR3 reads CAAGTSGASTDTQYF. In DNA form, the CDR3 reads TGTGCCGCTGGCACTAGCGGGGCTAGCACAGATACGCAGTATTTT. The V gene is TRBV6-5, the J gene TRBJ2-3; the match to TRBD2 covers 10 bases. Per the germline V gene, CDR1 is MNHEY and CDR2 is SVGAGI. With V trimmed by 11 bases and J by 0 bases, 8 bases remained unmatched. The CDR3 runs to 15 residues.